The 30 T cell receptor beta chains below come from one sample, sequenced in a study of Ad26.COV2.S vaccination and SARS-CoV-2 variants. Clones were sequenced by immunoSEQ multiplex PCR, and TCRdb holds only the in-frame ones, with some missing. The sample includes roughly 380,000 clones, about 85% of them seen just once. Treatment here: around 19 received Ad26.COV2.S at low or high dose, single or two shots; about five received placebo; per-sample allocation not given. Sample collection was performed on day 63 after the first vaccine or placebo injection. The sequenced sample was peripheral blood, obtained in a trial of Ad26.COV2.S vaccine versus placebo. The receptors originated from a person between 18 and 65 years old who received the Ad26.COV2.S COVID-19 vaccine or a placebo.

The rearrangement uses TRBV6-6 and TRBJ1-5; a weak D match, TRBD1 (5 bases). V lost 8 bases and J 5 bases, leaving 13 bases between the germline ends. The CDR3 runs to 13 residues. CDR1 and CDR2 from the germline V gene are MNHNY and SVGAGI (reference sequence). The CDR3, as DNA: TGTGCCAGCCACGACAGACAACATCAGCCCCAGCATTTT. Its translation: CASHDRQHQPQHF.

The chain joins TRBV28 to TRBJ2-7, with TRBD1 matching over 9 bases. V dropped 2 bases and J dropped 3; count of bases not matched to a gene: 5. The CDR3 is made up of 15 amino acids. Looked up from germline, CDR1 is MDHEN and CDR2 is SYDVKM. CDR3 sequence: CASSLPGQGVYEQYF. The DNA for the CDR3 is TGTGCCAGCAGTTTACCGGGACAGGGAGTCTACGAGCAGTACTTC.

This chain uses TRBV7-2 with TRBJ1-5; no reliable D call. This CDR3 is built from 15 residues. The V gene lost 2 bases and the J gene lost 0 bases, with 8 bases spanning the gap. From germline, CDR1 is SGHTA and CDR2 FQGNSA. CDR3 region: CASSLMGSSNQPQHF. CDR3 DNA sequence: TGTGCCAGCAGCTTAATGGGCAGTAGCAATCAGCCCCAGCATTTT.

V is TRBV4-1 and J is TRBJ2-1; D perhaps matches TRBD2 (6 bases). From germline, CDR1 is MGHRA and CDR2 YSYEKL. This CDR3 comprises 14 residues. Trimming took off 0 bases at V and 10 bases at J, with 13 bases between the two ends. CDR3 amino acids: CASSQDSGRDEQFF. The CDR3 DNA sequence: TGCGCCAGCAGCCAAGATAGCGGACGGGACGAGCAGTTCTTC.

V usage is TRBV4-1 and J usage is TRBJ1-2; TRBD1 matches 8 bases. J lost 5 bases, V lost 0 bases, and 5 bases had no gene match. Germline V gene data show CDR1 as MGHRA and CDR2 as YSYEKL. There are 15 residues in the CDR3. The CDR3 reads CASSQDWQGAYGYTF. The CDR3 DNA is TGCGCCAGCAGCCAAGACTGGCAGGGGGCTTATGGCTACACCTTC.

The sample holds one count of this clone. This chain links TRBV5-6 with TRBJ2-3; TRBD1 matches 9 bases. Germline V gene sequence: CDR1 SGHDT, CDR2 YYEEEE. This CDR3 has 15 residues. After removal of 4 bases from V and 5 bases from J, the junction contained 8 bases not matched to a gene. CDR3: CASSPDRGLVDTQYF. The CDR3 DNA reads TGTGCCAGCAGCCCTGACAGGGGGTTGGTAGATACGCAGTATTTT.

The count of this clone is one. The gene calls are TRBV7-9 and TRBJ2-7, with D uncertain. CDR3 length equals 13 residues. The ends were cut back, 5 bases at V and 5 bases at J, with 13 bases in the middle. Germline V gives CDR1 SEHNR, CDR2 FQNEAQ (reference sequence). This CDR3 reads CASSPPVRNEQYF. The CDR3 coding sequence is TGTGCCAGCAGCCCCCCGGTTCGCAACGAGCAGTACTTC.

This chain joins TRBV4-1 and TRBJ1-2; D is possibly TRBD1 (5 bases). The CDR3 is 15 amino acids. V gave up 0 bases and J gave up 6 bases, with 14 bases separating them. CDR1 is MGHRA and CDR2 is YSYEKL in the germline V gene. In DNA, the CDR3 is TGCGCCAGCAGCCAAGACCGAGGGACGATGCATGGCTACACCTTC. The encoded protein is CASSQDRGTMHGYTF.

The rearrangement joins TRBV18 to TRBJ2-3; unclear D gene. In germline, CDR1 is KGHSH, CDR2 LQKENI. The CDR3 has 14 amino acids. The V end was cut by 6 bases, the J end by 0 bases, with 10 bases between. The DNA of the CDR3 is TGTGCCAGCTCCCACACCCCTAGCACAGATACGCAGTATTTT. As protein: CASSHTPSTDTQYF.

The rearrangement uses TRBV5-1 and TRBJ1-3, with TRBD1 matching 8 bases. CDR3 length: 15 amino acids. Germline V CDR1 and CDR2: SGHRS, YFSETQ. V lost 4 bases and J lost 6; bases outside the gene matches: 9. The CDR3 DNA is TGCGCCAGCAGCCCTACGGGACAGGAAAAAAACACCATATATTTT. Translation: CASSPTGQEKNTIYF. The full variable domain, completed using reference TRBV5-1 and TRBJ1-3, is KAGVTQTPRYLIKTRGQQVTLSCSPISGHRSVSWYQQTPGQGLQFLFEYFSETQRNKGNFPGRFSGRQFSNSRSEMNVSTLELGDSALYLCASSPTGQEKNTIYFGEGSWLTVV.

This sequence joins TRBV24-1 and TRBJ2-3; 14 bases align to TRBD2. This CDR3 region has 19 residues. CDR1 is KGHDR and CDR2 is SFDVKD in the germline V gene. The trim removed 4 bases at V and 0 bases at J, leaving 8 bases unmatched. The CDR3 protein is CATSDKTSGRAGSTDTQYF. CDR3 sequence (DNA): TGTGCCACCAGTGACAAGACTAGCGGGAGGGCGGGGAGCACAGATACGCAGTATTTT.

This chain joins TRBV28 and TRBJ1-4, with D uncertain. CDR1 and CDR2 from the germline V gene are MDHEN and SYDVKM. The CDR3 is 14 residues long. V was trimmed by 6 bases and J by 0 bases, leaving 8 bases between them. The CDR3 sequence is CASSLLATNEKLFF. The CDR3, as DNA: TGTGCCAGCAGCCTCCTTGCAACTAATGAAAAACTGTTTTTT.

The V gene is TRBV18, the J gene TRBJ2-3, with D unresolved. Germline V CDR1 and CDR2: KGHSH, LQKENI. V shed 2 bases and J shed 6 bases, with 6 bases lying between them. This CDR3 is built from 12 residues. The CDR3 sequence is CASSPSYDTQYF. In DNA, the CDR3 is TGTGCCAGCTCACCATCCTACGATACGCAGTATTTT.

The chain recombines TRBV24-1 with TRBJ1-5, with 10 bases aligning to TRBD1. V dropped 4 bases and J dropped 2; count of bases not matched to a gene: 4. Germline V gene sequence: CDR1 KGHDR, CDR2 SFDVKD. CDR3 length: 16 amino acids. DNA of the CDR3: TGTGCCACCAGTGACCCAGGACAGGGGGGCAATCAGCCCCAGCATTTT. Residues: CATSDPGQGGNQPQHF.

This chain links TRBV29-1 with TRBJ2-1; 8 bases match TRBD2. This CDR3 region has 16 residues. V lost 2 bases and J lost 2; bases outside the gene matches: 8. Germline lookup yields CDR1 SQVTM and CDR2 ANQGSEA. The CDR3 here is CSVEMGLVYTYNEQFF. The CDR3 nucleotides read TGCAGCGTTGAAATGGGACTAGTGTATACCTACAATGAGCAGTTCTTC.

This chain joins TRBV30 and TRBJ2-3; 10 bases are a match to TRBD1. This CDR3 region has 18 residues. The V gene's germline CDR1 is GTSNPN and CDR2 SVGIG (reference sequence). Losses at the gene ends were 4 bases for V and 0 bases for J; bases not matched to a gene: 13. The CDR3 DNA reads TGTGCCTGGACGGAAGACAGGGGGCGACTAACTAGCACAGATACGCAGTATTTT. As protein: CAWTEDRGRLTSTDTQYF. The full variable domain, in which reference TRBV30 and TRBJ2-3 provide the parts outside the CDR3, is SQTIHQWPATLVQPVGSPLSLECTVEGTSNPNLYWYRQAAGRGLQLLFYSVGIGQISSEVPQNLSASRPQDRQFILSSKKLLLSDSGFYLCAWTEDRGRLTSTDTQYFGPGTRLTVL.

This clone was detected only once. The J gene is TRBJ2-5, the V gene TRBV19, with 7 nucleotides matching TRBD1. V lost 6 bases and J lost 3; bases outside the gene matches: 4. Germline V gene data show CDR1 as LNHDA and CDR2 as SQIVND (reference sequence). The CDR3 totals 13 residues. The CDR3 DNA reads TGTGCCAGTAGCCTAGACAGGGAAGAGACCCAGTACTTC. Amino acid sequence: CASSLDREETQYF.

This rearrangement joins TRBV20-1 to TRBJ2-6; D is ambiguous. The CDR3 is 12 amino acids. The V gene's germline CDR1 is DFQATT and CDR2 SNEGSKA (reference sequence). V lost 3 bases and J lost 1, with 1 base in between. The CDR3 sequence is CSASSGANVLTF. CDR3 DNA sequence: TGCAGTGCTAGTTCTGGGGCCAACGTCCTGACTTTC.

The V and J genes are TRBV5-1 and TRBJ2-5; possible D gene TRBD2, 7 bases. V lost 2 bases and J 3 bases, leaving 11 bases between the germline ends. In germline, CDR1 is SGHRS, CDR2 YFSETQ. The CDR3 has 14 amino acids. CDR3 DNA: TGCGCCAGCAGCTTAGGCGGGGGCGAAGAGACCCAGTACTTC. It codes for CASSLGGGEETQYF.

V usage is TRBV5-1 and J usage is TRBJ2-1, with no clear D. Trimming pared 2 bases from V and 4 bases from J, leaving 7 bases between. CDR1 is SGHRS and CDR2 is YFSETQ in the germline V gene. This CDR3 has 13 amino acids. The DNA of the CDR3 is TGCGCCAGCAGCTTTCAGTTTTACAATGAGCAGTTCTTC. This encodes CASSFQFYNEQFF.

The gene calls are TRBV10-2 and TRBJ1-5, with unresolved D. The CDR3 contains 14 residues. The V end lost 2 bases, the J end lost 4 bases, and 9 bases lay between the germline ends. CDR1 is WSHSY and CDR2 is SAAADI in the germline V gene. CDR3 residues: CASSEVTWNQPQHF. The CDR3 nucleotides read TGCGCCAGCAGTGAGGTGACGTGGAATCAGCCCCAGCATTTT.

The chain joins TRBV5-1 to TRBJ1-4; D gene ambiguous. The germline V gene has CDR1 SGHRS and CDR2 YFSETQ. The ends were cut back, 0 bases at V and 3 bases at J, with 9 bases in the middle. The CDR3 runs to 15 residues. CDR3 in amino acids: CASSLGGRANEKLFF. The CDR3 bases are TGCGCCAGCAGCTTGGGTGGTAGGGCTAATGAAAAACTGTTTTTT.

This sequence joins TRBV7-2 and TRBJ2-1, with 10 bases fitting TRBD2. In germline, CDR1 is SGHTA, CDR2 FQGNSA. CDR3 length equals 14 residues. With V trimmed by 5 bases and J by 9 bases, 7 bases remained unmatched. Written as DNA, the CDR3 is TGTGCCAGCAGCCCCCAGCGGGGGGGGAGTGAGCAGTTCTTC. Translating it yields CASSPQRGGSEQFF.

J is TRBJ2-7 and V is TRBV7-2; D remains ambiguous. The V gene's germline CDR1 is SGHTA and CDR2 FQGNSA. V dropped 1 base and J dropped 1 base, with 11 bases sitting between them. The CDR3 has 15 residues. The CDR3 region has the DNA TGTGCCAGCAGCTTAGGAGGTTCCAGGTCCTACGAGCAGTACTTC. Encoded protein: CASSLGGSRSYEQYF.

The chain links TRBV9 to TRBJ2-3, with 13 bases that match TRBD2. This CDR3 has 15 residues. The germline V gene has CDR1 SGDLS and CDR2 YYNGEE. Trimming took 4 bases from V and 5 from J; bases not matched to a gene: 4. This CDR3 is CASSQTSGGLDTQYF. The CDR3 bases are TGTGCCAGCAGCCAGACTAGCGGGGGGTTAGATACGCAGTATTTT.

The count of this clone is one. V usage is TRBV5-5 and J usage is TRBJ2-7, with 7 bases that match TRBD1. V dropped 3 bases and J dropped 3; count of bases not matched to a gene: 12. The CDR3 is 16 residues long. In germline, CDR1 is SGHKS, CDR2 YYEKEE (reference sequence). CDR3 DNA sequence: TGTGCCAGCAGCTCGGGATCCGGGACAGTAGTCTACGAGCAGTACTTC. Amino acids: CASSSGSGTVVYEQYF.

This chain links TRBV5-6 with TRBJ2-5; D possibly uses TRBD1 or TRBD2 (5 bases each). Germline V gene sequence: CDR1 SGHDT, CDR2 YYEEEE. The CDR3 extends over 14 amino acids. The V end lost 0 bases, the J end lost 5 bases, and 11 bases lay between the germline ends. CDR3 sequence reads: CASSLVAREETQYF. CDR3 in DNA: TGTGCCAGCAGCTTGGTCGCCAGGGAGGAGACCCAGTACTTC.

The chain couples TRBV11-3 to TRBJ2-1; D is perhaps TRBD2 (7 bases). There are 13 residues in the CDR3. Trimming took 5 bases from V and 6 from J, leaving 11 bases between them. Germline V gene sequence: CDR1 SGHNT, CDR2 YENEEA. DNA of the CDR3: TGTGCCAGCAGCCTGGGGGGGCTCAATGAGCAGTTCTTC. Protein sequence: CASSLGGLNEQFF.

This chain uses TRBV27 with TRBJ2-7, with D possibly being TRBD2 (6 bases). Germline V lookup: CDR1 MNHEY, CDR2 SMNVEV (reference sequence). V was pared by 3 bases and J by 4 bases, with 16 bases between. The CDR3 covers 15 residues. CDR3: CASSFVTGAKYEQYF. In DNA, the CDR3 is TGTGCCAGCAGTTTTGTAACGGGAGCTAAGTACGAGCAGTACTTC.

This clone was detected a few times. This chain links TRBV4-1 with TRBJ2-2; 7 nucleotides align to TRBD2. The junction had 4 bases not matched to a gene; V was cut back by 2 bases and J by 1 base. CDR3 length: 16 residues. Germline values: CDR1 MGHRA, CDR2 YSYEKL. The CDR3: CASSQFGGGNTGELFF. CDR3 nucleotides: TGCGCCAGCAGCCAATTTGGCGGGGGGAACACCGGGGAGCTGTTTTTT.